This T cell receptor beta chain was identified during a study of metastatic and nonmetastatic thyroid tumors. Study-level background: Repertoire comparisons spanned blood and tumor or nodule tissue from malignant and benign thyroid patients.

Overall study results and limits: Within blood and tumor, benign nodules reportedly had significantly lower TCR beta diversity than malignant thyroid tumors did.

The CDR3 is made up of 14 amino acids. The V end lost 6 bases, the J end lost 1 base, and 12 bases lay between the germline ends. TCRdb re-analyzed the PCR reads through MiXCR. The table lists about 12,000 clones, around a third of them singletons. By sample share, this clone is medium-sized. Its antigen is undetermined. Treatment of any kind had been given to no patient before thyroid surgery. The chain couples TRBV12-3 or TRBV12-4 to TRBJ1-1; D gene uncertain. The sample comprised tumor tissue. The sequence derives from a female donor with papillary thyroid cancer or a benign thyroid nodule (not recorded which). Some clones in this sample may be carry-over from other donors' samples. CDR3 in DNA: TGTGCCAGCAGATTACTAACGGAGAACACTGAAGCTTTCTTT. Translation: CASRLLTENTEAFF.